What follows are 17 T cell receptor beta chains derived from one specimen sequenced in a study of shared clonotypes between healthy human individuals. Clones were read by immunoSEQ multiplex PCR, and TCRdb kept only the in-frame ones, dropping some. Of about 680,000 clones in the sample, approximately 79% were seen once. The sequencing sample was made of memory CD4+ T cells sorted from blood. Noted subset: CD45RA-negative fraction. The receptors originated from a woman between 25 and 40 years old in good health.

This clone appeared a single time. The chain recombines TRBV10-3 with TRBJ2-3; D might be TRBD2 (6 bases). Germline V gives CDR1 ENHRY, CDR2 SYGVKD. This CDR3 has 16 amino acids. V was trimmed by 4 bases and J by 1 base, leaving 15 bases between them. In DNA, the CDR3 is TGTGCCATCAGTGTTCATGGGGCTAGCGGCACAGATACGCAGTATTTT. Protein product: CAISVHGASGTDTQYF.

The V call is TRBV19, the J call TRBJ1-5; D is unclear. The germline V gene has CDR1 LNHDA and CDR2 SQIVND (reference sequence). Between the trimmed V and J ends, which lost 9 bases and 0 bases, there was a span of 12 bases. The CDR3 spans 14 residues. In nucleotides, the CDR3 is TGTGCCAGCAGACGGCAGTATAGCAATCAGCCCCAGCATTTT. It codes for CASRRQYSNQPQHF.

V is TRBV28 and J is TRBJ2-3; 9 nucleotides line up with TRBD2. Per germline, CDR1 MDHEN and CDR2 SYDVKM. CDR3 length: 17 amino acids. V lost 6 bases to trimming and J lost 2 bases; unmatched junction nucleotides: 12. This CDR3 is CASRSLPSGDHTDTQYF. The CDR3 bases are TGTGCCAGCAGATCCCTTCCTAGCGGGGATCACACAGATACGCAGTATTTT.

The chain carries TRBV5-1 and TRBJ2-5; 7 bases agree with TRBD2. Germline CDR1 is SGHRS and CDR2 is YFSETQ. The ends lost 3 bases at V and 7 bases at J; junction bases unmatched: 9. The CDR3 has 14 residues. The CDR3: CASSSTAGSGTQYF. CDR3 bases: TGCGCCAGCAGCTCGACAGCGGGGAGCGGGACCCAGTACTTC.

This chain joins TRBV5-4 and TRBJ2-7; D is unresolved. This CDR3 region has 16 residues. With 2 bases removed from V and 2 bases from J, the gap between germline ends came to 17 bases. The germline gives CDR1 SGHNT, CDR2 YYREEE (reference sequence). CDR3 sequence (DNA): TGTGCCAGCAGCTTAGGGCAGACCCTAAACCCCTACGAGCAGTACTTC. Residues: CASSLGQTLNPYEQYF. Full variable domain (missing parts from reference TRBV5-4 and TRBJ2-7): ETGVTQSPTHLIKTRGQQVTLRCSSQSGHNTVSWYQQALGQGPQFIFQYYREEENGRGNFPPRFSGLQFPNYSSELNVNALELDDSALYLCASSLGQTLNPYEQYFGPGTRLTVT.

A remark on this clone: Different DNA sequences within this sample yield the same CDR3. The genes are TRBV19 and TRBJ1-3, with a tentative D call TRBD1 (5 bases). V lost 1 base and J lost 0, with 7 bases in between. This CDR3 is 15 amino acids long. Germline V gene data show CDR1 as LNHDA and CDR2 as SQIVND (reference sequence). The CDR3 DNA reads TGTGCCAGTAGTATAGCAGGGAGCTCTGGAAACACCATATATTTT. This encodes CASSIAGSSGNTIYF. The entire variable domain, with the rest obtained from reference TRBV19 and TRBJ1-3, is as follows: DGGITQSPKYLFRKEGQNVTLSCEQNLNHDAMYWYRQDPGQGLRLIYYSQIVNDFQKGDIAEGYSVSREKKESFPLTVTSAQKNPTAFYLCASSIAGSSGNTIYFGEGSWLTVV.

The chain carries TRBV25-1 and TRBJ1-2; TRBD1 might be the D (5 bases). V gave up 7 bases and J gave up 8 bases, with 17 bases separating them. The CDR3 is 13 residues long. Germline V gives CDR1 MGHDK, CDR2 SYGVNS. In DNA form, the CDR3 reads TGTGCCAGCAAATCCGGGCAGGGTGACGGCTACACCTTC. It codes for CASKSGQGDGYTF.

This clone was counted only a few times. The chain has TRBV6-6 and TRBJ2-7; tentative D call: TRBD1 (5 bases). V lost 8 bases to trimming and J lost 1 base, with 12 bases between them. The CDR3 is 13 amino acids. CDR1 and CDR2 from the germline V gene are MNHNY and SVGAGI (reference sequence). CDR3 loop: CASRRQMSYEQYF. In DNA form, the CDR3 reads TGTGCCAGCCGAAGACAGATGTCCTACGAGCAGTACTTC.

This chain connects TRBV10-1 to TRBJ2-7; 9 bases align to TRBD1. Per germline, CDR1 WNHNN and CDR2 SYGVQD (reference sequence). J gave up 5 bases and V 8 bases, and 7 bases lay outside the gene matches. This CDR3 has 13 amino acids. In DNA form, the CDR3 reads TGCGCCAGCGGCGGGACAGGGATCCACGAGCAGTACTTC. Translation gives CASGGTGIHEQYF.

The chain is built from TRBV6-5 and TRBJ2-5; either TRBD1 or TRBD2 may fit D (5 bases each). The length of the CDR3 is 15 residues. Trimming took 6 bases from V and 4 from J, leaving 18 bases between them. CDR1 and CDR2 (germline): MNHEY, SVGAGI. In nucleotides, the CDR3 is TGTGCCAGCAGCCCCGGGGTGGGGGTAGGAGAGACCCAGTACTTC. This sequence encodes CASSPGVGVGETQYF.

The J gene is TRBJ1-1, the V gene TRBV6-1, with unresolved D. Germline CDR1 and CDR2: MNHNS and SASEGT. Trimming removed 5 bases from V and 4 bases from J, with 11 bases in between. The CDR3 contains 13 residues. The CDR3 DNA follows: TGTGCCAGCAGTAATGGTCAGCGCACTGAAGCTTTCTTT. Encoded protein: CASSNGQRTEAFF.

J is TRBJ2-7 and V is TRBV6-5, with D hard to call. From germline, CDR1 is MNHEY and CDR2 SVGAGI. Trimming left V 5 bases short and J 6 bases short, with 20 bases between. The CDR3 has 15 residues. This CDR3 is CASSKGAFLSSEQYF. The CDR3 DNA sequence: TGTGCCAGCAGTAAAGGAGCGTTCCTTTCGTCCGAGCAGTACTTC.

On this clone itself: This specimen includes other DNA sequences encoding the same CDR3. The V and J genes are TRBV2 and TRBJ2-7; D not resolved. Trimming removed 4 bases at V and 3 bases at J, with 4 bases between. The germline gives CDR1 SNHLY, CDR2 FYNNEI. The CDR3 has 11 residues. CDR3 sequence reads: CASSAVYEQYF. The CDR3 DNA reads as TGTGCCAGCAGTGCGGTCTACGAGCAGTACTTC.

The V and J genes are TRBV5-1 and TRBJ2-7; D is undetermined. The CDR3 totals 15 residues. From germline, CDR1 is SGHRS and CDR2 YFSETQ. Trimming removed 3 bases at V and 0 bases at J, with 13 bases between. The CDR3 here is CASSYEGGSSYEQYF. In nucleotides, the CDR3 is TGCGCCAGCAGCTATGAAGGCGGAAGCTCCTACGAGCAGTACTTC.

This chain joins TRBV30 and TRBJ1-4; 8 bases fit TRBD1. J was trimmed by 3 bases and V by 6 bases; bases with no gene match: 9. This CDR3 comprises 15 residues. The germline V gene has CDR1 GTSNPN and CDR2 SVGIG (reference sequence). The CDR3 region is CACSGQGLSNEKLFF. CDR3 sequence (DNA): TGTGCCTGTTCCGGACAGGGCCTCTCTAATGAAAAACTGTTTTTT.

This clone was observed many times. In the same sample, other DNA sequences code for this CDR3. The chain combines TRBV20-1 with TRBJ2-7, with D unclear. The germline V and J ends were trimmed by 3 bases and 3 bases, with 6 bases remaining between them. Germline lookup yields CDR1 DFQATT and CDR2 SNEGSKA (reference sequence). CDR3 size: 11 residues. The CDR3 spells CSASGHYEQYF. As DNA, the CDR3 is TGCAGTGCTAGCGGGCACTACGAGCAGTACTTC.

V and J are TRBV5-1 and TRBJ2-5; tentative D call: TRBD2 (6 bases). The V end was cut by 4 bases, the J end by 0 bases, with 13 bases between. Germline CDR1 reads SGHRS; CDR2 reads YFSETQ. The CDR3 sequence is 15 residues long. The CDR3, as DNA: TGCGCCAGCAGCAGAAGCGGGCTAGACCAAGAGACCCAGTACTTC. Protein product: CASSRSGLDQETQYF.